The 12 T cell receptor beta chains below come from one sample, sequenced in a study of T cells in Graves' hyperthyroidism and ophthalmopathy. RNA transcripts were the template for amplifying TCR beta CDR3 regions. Researchers ran a first-round RT-PCR on the TCR CDR3 using the HTBI primer set. TCRdb ran MiXCR on the multiplex PCR reads and lists one entry per CDR3 protein. This sample has some 560,000 distinct CDR3 sequences, with 15% to 18% found just once. The specimen was blood. The receptors stem from a woman aged 25 to 39 with Graves' hyperthyroidism.

This clonotype was counted only a few times. The chain is built from TRBV6-1 and TRBJ1-5; 11 bases are shared with TRBD1. The CDR3 totals 20 residues. Trimming cost V 6 bases and J 2 bases; bases outside gene matches: 18. Germline V gene lookup returns CDR1 MNHNS and CDR2 SASEGT. Written as DNA, the CDR3 is TGTGCCAGCAGCCTCCCGCGGGACAGGGGGTCGCTGGGAGGCAATCAGCCCCAGCATTTT. Protein sequence: CASSLPRDRGSLGGNQPQHF.

This clonotype appeared many times. The rearrangement uses TRBV3-1 and TRBJ2-7, with no clear D. V shed 4 bases and J shed 3 bases, with 10 bases lying between them. The CDR3 contains 13 residues. Germline V lookup: CDR1 LGHDT, CDR2 YNNKEL (reference sequence). In DNA, the CDR3 is TGTGCCAGCAGCCCCGGACCTAACTACGAGCAGTACTTC. Translation: CASSPGPNYEQYF.

Ten or more counts support this clonotype. V gene TRBV6-2 or TRBV6-3 combines with J gene TRBJ2-2; weak D call: TRBD1 (6 bases). Germline V lookup: CDR1 MNHEY, CDR2 SVGEGT. Trimming left V 2 bases short and J 5 bases short, with 18 bases between. The CDR3 runs to 17 residues. The CDR3 reads CASSYLGLQGPTGELFF. DNA for the CDR3: TGTGCCAGCAGTTACCTCGGTTTGCAGGGGCCTACCGGGGAGCTGTTTTTT.

This chain links TRBV29-1 with TRBJ2-1, with 8 bases matching TRBD2. The trim removed 6 bases at V and 6 bases at J, leaving 10 bases unmatched. Per the germline V gene, CDR1 is SQVTM and CDR2 is ANQGSEA. The CDR3 sequence is 14 residues long. CDR3 residues: CSVVSGTRFNEQFF. As DNA, the CDR3 is TGCAGCGTGGTTTCCGGGACTAGGTTCAATGAGCAGTTCTTC.

This chain joins TRBV10-3 and TRBJ1-6; D gene uncertain. V was trimmed by 2 bases and J by 5 bases, leaving 7 bases between them. CDR3 length equals 14 residues. From germline, CDR1 is ENHRY and CDR2 SYGVKD. The CDR3 nucleotides read TGTGCCATCAGTGAGCAACCGAATAATTCACCCCTCCACTTT. Its protein product is CAISEQPNNSPLHF.

This clonotype turned up a few times. The genes are TRBV20-1 and TRBJ2-7; 13 bases agree with TRBD2. Looked up from germline, CDR1 is DFQATT and CDR2 is SNEGSKA (reference sequence). The CDR3 is 15 amino acids. Trimming cost V 6 bases and J 7 bases; bases outside gene matches: 12. The CDR3 spells CSAWPTSGRAWEQYF. CDR3 sequence (DNA): TGCAGTGCCTGGCCCACTAGCGGGAGGGCCTGGGAGCAGTACTTC.

This clonotype was counted a single time. It may be a read error: a sequence one base away is much more abundant. The rearrangement joins TRBV7-3 to TRBJ2-5; D tentatively fits TRBD1 or TRBD2 (5 bases each). The CDR3 consists of 16 residues. Per germline, CDR1 SGHTA and CDR2 FQGTGA. CDR3 in DNA: TGTGCCAGCAGCTTAGCCCCGGGACCCCTCCAAGAGACCCAGCACTTC. It specifies CASSLAPGPLQETQHF.

This clonotype has ten or more counts. This chain joins TRBV27 and TRBJ1-2, with D unclear. Germline loops: CDR1 MNHEY, CDR2 SMNVEV (reference sequence). The CDR3 has 13 residues. V lost 0 bases and J 6 bases, leaving 8 bases between the germline ends. The DNA for the CDR3 is TGTGCCAGCAGTTTATCGATGGGTCATGGCTACACCTTC. It specifies CASSLSMGHGYTF.

In its sample, this clonotype was seen many times. The rearrangement joins TRBV6-6 to TRBJ1-2, with 7 bases aligning to TRBD1. V shed 0 bases and J 9 bases; nucleotides not matched to a gene: 4. This CDR3 has 13 residues. Germline V lookup: CDR1 MNHNY, CDR2 SVGAGI (reference sequence). The CDR3, as DNA: TGTGCCAGCAGTTACTCCGGACAGGCAAGCTACACCTTC. It is translated as CASSYSGQASYTF.

This clonotype showed up just once. The V and J genes are TRBV7-3 and TRBJ2-1; 14 nucleotides agree with TRBD2. The CDR3 is made up of 16 amino acids. Per germline, CDR1 SGHTA and CDR2 FQGTGA. After removal of 1 base from V and 10 bases from J, the junction contained 6 bases not matched to a gene. DNA of the CDR3: TGTGCCAGCAGCTTAAGGGGGACTAGCGGGAGAGGAGAGCAGTTCTTC. Its protein product is CASSLRGTSGRGEQFF.

This chain joins TRBV27 and TRBJ1-3; tentatively, D is TRBD1 (5 bases). The CDR3 runs 15 residues. Germline assignment: CDR1 MNHEY and CDR2 SMNVEV (reference sequence). V was pared by 1 base and J by 2 bases, with 9 bases between. The CDR3 loop reads CASSLFGAAGNTIYF. The DNA for the CDR3 is TGTGCCAGCAGTTTATTTGGGGCGGCTGGAAACACCATATATTTT.

This clonotype came up many times. The CDR3 DNA follows: TGTGCCAGCAGACCTGCAGCCACAGATACGCAGTATTTT. As protein: CASRPAATDTQYF. V usage is TRBV27 and J usage is TRBJ2-3; D not certain. The germline gives CDR1 MNHEY, CDR2 SMNVEV (reference sequence). V was shortened by 6 bases and J by 2 bases, with 9 bases between the two germline ends. The CDR3 covers 13 residues.